This T cell receptor (beta chain) was identified during a study of cytomegalovirus exposure and HLA in healthy donors. The study ran its PCR with 60 Vbeta and 13 Jbeta primers. The method was immunoSEQ multiplex PCR; TCRdb's version includes in-frame clones alone and lacks a portion of them. The sample yields some 140,000 clones, over 50% seen once. Germline V lookup: CDR1 SGHAT, CDR2 FQNNGV. The CDR3 has 14 residues. A note on this clone: One junction end does not reproduce the germline sequence, and a read error may be involved.

The receptor's source is a human donor in good health. What was sequenced was PBMCs. The chain recombines TRBV11-2 with TRBJ1-1, with D unclear. The CDR3, as DNA: TGTGCCAGCATCTTACACCCCTCTCGGGGTGAAGCTTTCTTT. This gives the protein CASILHPSRGEAFF.